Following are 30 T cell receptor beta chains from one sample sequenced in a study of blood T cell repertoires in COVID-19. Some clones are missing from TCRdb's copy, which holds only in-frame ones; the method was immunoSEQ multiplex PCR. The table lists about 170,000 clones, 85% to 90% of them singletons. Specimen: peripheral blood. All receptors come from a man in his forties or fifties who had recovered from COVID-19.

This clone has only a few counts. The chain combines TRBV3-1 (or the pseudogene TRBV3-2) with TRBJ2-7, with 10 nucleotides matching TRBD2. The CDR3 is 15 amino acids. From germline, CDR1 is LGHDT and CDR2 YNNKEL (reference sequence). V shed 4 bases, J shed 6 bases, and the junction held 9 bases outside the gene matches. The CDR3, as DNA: TGTGCCAGCAGCCCGATTACTAGCGGGAAAGGCGAGCAGTACTTC. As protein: CASSPITSGKGEQYF.

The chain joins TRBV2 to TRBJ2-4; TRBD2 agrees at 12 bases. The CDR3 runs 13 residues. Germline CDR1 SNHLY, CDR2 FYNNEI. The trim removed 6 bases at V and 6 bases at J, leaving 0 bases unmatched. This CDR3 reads CASRTSGRNIQYF. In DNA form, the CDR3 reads TGTGCCAGCAGGACTAGCGGGAGAAACATTCAGTACTTC. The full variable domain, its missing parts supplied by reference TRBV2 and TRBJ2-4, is EPEVTQTPSHQVTQMGQEVILRCVPISNHLYFYWYRQILGQKVEFLVSFYNNEISEKSEIFDDQFSVERPDGSNFTLKIRSTKLEDSAMYFCASRTSGRNIQYFGAGTRLSVL.

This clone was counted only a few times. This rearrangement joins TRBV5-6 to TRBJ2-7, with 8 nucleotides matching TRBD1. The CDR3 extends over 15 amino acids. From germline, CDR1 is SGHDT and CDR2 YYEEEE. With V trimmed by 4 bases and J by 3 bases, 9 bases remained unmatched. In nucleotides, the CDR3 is TGTGCCAGCAGCACCACCGGGACAGGATACTACGAGCAGTACTTC. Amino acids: CASSTTGTGYYEQYF.

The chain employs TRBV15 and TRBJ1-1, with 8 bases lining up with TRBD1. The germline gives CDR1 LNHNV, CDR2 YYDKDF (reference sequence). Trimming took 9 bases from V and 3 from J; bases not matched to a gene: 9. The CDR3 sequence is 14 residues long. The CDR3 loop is CATTTDRVHTEAFF. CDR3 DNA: TGTGCCACAACAACGGACAGGGTTCACACTGAAGCTTTCTTT.

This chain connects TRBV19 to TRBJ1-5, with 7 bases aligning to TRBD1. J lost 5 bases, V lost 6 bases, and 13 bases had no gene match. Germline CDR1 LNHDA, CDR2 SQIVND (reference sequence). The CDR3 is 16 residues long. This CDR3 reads CASRNLGQAFHQPQHF. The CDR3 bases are TGTGCCAGTAGGAATTTAGGACAGGCATTCCATCAGCCCCAGCATTTT.

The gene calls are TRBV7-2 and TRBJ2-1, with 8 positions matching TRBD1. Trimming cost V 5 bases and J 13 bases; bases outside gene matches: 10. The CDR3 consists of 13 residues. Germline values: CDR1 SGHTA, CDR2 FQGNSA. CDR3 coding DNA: TGTGCCAGCAGCGCCCCCGGGACAGGCAGTCAGTTCTTC. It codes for CASSAPGTGSQFF.

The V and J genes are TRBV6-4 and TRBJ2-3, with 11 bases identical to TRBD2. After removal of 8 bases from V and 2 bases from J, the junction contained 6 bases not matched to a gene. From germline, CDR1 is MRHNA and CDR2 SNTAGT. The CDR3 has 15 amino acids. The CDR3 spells CASAPLAGATDTQYF. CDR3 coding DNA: TGTGCCAGCGCCCCACTAGCGGGGGCCACAGATACGCAGTATTTT.

The chain's CDR3 is CAISEADRGSYEQYF. CDR3 in DNA: TGTGCCATCAGTGAGGCAGACAGGGGATCCTACGAGCAGTACTTC. This rearrangement joins TRBV10-3 to TRBJ2-7, with TRBD1 matching 8 bases. Germline lookup yields CDR1 ENHRY and CDR2 SYGVKD. With V trimmed by 2 bases and J by 1 base, 4 bases remained unmatched. This CDR3 region has 15 residues.

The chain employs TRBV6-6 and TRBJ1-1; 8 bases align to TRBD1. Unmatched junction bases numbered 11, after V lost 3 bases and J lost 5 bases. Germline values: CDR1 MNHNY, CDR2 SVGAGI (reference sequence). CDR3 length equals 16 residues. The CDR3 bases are TGTGCCAGCAGTTATCCAAACCGACAGGGGCCAACTGAAGCTTTCTTT. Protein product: CASSYPNRQGPTEAFF.

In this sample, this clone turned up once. The DNA for the CDR3 is TGTGCCAGCAGATACCGGGACAGGGCACAAAATTCACCCCTCCACTTT. It yields the protein CASRYRDRAQNSPLHF. The chain carries TRBV6-5 and TRBJ1-6, with 9 nucleotides matching TRBD1. Germline loops: CDR1 MNHEY, CDR2 SVGAGI. The CDR3 sequence is 16 residues long. V gave up 6 bases and J gave up 7 bases; unmatched junction bases: 10.

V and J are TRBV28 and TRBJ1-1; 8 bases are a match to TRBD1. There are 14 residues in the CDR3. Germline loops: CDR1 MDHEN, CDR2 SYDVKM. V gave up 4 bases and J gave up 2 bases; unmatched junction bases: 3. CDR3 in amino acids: CASSWTGLNTEAFF. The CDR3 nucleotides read TGTGCCAGCAGTTGGACAGGGCTTAACACTGAAGCTTTCTTT.

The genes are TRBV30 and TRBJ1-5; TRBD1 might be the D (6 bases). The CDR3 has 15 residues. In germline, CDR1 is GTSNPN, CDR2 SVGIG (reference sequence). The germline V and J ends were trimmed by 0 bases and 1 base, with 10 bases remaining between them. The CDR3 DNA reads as TGTGCCTGGAGTGTAGGGGGGGCGAGCAATCAGCCCCAGCATTTT. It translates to CAWSVGGASNQPQHF. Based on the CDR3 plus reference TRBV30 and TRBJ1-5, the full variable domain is SQTIHQWPATLVQPVGSPLSLECTVEGTSNPNLYWYRQAAGRGLQLLFYSVGIGQISSEVPQNLSASRPQDRQFILSSKKLLLSDSGFYLCAWSVGGASNQPQHFGDGTRLSIL.

As DNA, the CDR3 is TGTGCCAGCAGCGACCACCCAGGGGGCCTAGAGACCCAGTACTTC. Amino acid sequence: CASSDHPGGLETQYF. This chain links TRBV7-7 with TRBJ2-5; 8 bases agree with TRBD1. Germline CDR1 is SSHAT and CDR2 is FNYEAQ (reference sequence). J was trimmed by 4 bases and V by 5 bases; bases with no gene match: 9. The CDR3 contains 15 residues.

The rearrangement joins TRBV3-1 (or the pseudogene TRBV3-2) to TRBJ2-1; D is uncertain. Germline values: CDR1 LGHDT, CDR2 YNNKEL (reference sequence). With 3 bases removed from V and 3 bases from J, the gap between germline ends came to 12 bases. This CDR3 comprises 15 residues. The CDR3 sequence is CASSQAPHIYNEQFF. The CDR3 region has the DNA TGTGCCAGCAGCCAGGCACCCCACATCTACAATGAGCAGTTCTTC.

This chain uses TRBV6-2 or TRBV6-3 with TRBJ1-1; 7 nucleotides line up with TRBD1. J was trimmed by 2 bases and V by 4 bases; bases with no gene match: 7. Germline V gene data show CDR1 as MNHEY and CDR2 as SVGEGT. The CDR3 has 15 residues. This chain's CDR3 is CASSSWDSKNTEAFF. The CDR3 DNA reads TGTGCCAGCAGTTCCTGGGACAGCAAAAACACTGAAGCTTTCTTT.

CDR3 protein: CASSSSTAQTQYF. In DNA form, the CDR3 reads TGCGCCAGCAGCTCATCGACAGCCCAGACCCAGTACTTC. The rearrangement links TRBV5-1 to TRBJ2-5; TRBD1 might be the D (5 bases). This CDR3 has 13 residues. The ends were cut back, 3 bases at V and 6 bases at J, with 12 bases in the middle. CDR1 SGHRS and CDR2 YFSETQ come from the germline V gene.

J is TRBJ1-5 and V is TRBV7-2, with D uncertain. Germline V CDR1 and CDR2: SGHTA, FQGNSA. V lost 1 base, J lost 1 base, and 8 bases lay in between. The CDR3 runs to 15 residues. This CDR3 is CASSLEDSSNQPQHF. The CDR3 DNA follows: TGTGCCAGCAGCTTAGAGGACTCGAGCAATCAGCCCCAGCATTTT.

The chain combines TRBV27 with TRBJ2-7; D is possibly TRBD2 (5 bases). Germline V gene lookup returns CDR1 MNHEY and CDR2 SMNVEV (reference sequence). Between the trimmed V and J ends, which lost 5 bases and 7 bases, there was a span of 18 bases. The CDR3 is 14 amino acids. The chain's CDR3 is CASSTRAGPLEQYF. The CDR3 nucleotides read TGTGCCAGCAGTACCCGTGCGGGCCCTTTGGAGCAGTACTTC.

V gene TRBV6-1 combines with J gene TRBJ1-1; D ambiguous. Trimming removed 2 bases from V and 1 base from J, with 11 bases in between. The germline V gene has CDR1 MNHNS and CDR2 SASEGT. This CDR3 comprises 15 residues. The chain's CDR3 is CASSELPAGNTEAFF. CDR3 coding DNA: TGTGCCAGCAGTGAATTGCCCGCGGGGAACACTGAAGCTTTCTTT.

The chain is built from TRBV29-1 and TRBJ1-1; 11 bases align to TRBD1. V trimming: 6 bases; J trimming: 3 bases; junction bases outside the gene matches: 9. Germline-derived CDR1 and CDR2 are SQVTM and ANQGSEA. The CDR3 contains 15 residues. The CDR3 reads CSVLGQGARDTEAFF. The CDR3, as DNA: TGCAGCGTACTCGGACAGGGGGCGCGAGACACTGAAGCTTTCTTT.

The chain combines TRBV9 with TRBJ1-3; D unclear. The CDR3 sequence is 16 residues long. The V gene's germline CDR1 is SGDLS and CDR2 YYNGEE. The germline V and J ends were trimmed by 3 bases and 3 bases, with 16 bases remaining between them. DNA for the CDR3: TGTGCCAGCAGCGGGCTGGGGAGTGCTGGTGGAAACACCATATATTTT. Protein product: CASSGLGSAGGNTIYF.

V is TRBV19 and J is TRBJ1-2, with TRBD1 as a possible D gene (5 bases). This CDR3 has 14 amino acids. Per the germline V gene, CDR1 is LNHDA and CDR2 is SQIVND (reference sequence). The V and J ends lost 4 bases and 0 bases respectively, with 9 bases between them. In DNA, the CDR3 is TGTGCCAGTAGTAGGGCGGGACCTAACTATGGCTACACCTTC. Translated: CASSRAGPNYGYTF.

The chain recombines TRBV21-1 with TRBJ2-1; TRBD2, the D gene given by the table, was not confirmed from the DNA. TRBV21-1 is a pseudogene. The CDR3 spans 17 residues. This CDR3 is CASSYVSPSGTVNEQFF. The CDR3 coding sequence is TGTGCCAGCAGCTACGTTTCACCTAGCGGGACGGTAAATGAGCAGTTCTTC.

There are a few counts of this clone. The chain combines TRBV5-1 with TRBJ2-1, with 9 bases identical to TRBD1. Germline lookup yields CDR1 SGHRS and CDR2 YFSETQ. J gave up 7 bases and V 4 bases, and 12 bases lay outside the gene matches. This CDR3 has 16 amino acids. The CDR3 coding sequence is TGCGCCAGCAGCCCGGGACAGGGCAATAGGTGGAATGAGCAGTTCTTC. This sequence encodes CASSPGQGNRWNEQFF. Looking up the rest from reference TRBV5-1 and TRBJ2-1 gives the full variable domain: KAGVTQTPRYLIKTRGQQVTLSCSPISGHRSVSWYQQTPGQGLQFLFEYFSETQRNKGNFPGRFSGRQFSNSRSEMNVSTLELGDSALYLCASSPGQGNRWNEQFFGPGTRLTVL.

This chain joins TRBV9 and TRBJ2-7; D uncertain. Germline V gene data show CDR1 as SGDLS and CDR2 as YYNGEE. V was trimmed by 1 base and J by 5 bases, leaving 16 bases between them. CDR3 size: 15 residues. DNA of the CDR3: TGTGCCAGCAGCGTACGGTCCGGTCCCCTCAACGAGCAGTACTTC. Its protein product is CASSVRSGPLNEQYF. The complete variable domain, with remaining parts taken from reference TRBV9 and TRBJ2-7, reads DSGVTQTPKHLITATGQRVTLRCSPRSGDLSVYWYQQSLDQGLQFLIQYYNGEERAKGNILERFSAQQFPDLHSELNLSSLELGDSALYFCASSVRSGPLNEQYFGPGTRLTVT.

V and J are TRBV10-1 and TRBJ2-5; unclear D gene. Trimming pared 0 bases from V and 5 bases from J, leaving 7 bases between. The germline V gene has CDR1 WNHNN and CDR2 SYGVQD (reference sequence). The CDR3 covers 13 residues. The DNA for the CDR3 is TGCGCCAGCAGTGAGTCGGGCTTGGAGACCCAGTACTTC. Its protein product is CASSESGLETQYF.

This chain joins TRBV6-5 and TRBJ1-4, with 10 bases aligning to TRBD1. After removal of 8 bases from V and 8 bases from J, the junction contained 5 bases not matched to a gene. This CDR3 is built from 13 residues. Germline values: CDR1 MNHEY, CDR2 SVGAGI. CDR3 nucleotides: TGTGCCAGCGGCCGGGACAGGGGCGAAAAACTGTTTTTT. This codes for CASGRDRGEKLFF.

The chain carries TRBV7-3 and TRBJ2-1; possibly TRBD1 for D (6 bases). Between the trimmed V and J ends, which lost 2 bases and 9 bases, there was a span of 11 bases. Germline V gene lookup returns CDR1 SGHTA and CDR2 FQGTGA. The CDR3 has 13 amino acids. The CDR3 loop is CASSLSTGSEQFF. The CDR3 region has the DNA TGTGCCAGCAGCTTATCTACAGGGTCTGAGCAGTTCTTC.

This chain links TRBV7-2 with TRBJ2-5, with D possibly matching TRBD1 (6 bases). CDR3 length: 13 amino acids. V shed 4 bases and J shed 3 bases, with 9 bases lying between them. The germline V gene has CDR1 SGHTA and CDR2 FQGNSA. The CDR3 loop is CASSYDRKETQYF. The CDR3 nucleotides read TGTGCCAGCAGCTACGACAGGAAAGAGACCCAGTACTTC.

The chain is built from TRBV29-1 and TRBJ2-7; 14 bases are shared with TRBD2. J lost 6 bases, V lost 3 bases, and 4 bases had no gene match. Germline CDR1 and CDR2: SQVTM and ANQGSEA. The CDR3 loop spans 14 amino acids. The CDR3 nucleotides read TGCAGCGTTGATGGACTAGCGGGGGGTAGCGAGCAGTACTTC. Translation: CSVDGLAGGSEQYF.